This T cell receptor (beta chain) is from a study of Ad26.COV2.S vaccination and SARS-CoV-2 variants. Study as a whole: Intramuscularly, Ad26.COV2.S was given either once or twice, 56 days apart.

Using immunoSEQ multiplex PCR, the repertoire was profiled, and TCRdb retains in-frame clones only, with some absent. The sample lists 500,000 or so clones; around nine tenths were seen once. V was shortened by 0 bases and J by 7 bases, with 13 bases between the two germline ends. From germline, CDR1 is LGHNA and CDR2 YNFKEQ. The length of the CDR3 is 14 residues. The treatment was: about 20 received Ad26.COV2.S at low or high dose, single or two shots; 5 received placebo; per-sample allocation not given. Day 63 after the first vaccine or placebo injection was the time point for sampling. Its platform was an Ad26 vector, and its expressed antigen was Wuhan-strain SARS-CoV-2 spike.

The sample consisted of peripheral blood, taken in a trial of Ad26.COV2.S vaccine versus placebo. The chain employs TRBV4-2 and TRBJ2-7; a possible D gene is TRBD1 (6 bases). The source is a person between 18 and 65 years old who received the Ad26.COV2.S COVID-19 vaccine or a placebo. The CDR3 spells CASSQDPQGGEQYF. The DNA of the CDR3 is TGTGCCAGCAGCCAAGATCCACAGGGCGGTGAGCAGTACTTC.